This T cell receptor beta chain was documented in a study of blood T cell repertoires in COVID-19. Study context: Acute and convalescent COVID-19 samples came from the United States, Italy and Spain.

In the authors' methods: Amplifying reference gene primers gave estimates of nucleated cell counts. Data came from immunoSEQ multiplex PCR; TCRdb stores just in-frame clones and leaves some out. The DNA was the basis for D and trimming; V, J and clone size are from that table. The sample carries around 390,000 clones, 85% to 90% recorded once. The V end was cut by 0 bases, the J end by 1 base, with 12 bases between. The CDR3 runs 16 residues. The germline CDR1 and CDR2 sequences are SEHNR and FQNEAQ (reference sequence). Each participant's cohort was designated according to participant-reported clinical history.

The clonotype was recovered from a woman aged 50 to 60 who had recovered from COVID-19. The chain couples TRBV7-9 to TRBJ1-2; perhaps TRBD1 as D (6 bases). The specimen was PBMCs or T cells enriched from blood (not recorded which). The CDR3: CASSLALGAVNYGYTF. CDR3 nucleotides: TGTGCCAGCAGCTTAGCGTTGGGGGCTGTTAACTATGGCTACACCTTC.